The subject of this entry is one T cell receptor (beta chain). Its antigen is currently unknown. The study ran the assay at deep level. The data were produced by immunoSEQ multiplex PCR, yet TCRdb's version contains in-frame clones alone and is incomplete. The table has roughly 410,000 clones, around 96% seen once. From germline, CDR1 is MDHEN and CDR2 SYDVKM. The CDR3 has 14 residues. The V segment lost 4 bases and the J segment 4 bases; nucleotides outside the gene matches: 4. In CD8 memory, CD45RO+ cells were put together with CCR7-negative CD45RA+ TemRA cells. The entry originates in a study of shared clonotypes between healthy human individuals. Study-wide results and limits: Non-shared clonotypes had lower generation probabilities than clonotypes shared by all four sorted-subset donors. Of the naive CD4 clonotypes, roughly 5% were shared across a handful of donors.

The sequenced material came from memory CD8+ T cells sorted from blood. As to subset: CD45RO+ cells pooled with CCR7-negative TemRA cells. The chain combines TRBV28 with TRBJ1-2, with 9 bases matching TRBD1. The receptor's source is a man aged 25 to 40 in good health. CDR3 loop: CASSYRGRTYGYTF. In DNA form, the CDR3 reads TGTGCCAGCAGTTACAGGGGGCGTACCTATGGCTACACCTTC.